This T cell receptor (beta chain) emerged from a study of tumor-infiltrating lymphocytes in primary liver carcinoma. Looking at the study overall: Measuring roughly 4.2 to 10 cm across, the tumors were staged as T1-T3 N0M0.

Using a constant-region primer together with ProtoScript II reverse transcriptase, TCR beta cDNA was made from 500 ng of total RNA. Libraries of TCR beta came from three nested multiplex PCR rounds with slightly modified ARM-PCR. The opening two PCR rounds, around 9 cycles each, paired TRBV1-TRBV30 forward primers with a C-beta reverse primer. TCRdb re-called the multiplex PCR reads with MiXCR, one entry per CDR3 protein. The table includes 300,000 to 350,000 distinct CDR3 sequences, almost 60% detected once. The authors took blood RNA from unsorted whole blood and also extracted germline DNA. CDR3 size: 14 residues. The V gene's germline CDR1 is MNHEY and CDR2 SVGEGT. V was clipped by 6 bases and J by 7 bases; unmatched bases: 9. Note on this clonotype: Possible read error: a much larger clone is one base away.

The chain joins TRBV6-2 or TRBV6-3 to TRBJ1-1; 9 bases are a match to TRBD1. The sample was peripheral blood. This receptor was identified in a woman aged 25 to 39 with primary liver carcinoma and hepatitis B virus infection. CDR3 bases: TGTGCCAGCAGCCGGGGACAGGGCGCCCTTGAAGCTTTCTTT. Translation gives CASSRGQGALEAFF.